Each of the 24 T cell receptor beta chains below was sequenced from the same sample in a study of cytomegalovirus exposure and HLA in healthy donors. The protocol was immunoSEQ multiplex PCR, while the TCRdb copy is restricted to in-frame clones and leaves out a portion. The sample has some 98,000 clones; 87% are singletons. Sequenced material: PBMCs. These receptor sequences come from a woman aged 25 to 39 in good health and CMV-seronegative.

The chain couples TRBV7-2 to TRBJ2-3; a weak D match, TRBD2 (7 bases). Trimming pared 5 bases from V and 4 bases from J, leaving 13 bases between. From germline, CDR1 is SGHTA and CDR2 FQGNSA. The CDR3 is 14 residues long. Here the CDR3 reads CASSQREGADTQYF. The CDR3 DNA sequence: TGTGCCAGCAGCCAGAGGGAGGGGGCAGATACGCAGTATTTT.

This clone was observed a few times. V usage is TRBV10-1 and J usage is TRBJ1-1; 7 positions agree with TRBD1. The J segment lost 2 bases and the V segment lost 3 bases, leaving 3 bases of the junction unmatched. CDR3 size: 14 residues. In germline, CDR1 is WNHNN, CDR2 SYGVQD (reference sequence). This CDR3 reads CASSEGGPNTEAFF. In nucleotides, the CDR3 is TGCGCCAGCAGTGAAGGGGGCCCAAACACTGAAGCTTTCTTT.

The chain has TRBV7-9 and TRBJ1-5; D gene uncertain. Per the germline V gene, CDR1 is SEHNR and CDR2 is FQNEAQ (reference sequence). The V gene lost 1 base and the J gene lost 4 bases, with 11 bases spanning the gap. The CDR3 sequence is 15 residues long. The CDR3 sequence: CASSLGGRTNQPQHF. CDR3 sequence (DNA): TGTGCCAGCAGCTTAGGGGGAAGGACTAATCAGCCCCAGCATTTT.

The chain uses TRBV19 and TRBJ2-2; unclear D gene. The CDR3 is 14 amino acids. The V gene lost 3 bases and the J gene lost 2 bases, with 7 bases spanning the gap. Germline CDR1 is LNHDA and CDR2 is SQIVND (reference sequence). The CDR3 sequence is CASSIYRNTGELFF. The CDR3 coding sequence is TGTGCCAGTAGTATTTACAGAAACACCGGGGAGCTGTTTTTT.

The chain links TRBV19 to TRBJ1-1, with D possibly matching TRBD1 (5 bases). The germline V gene has CDR1 LNHDA and CDR2 SQIVND (reference sequence). Deletions cut 3 bases from V and 7 bases from J, with 12 bases between. The length of the CDR3 is 13 residues. CDR3 amino acids: CASSISGGREAFF. The CDR3 DNA follows: TGTGCCAGTAGTATCTCGGGGGGTCGTGAAGCTTTCTTT.

V usage is TRBV5-1 and J usage is TRBJ1-2; 9 nucleotides align to TRBD1. Germline assignment: CDR1 SGHRS and CDR2 YFSETQ. With 4 bases clipped from V and 8 bases from J, the junction kept 9 bases outside the gene matches. The CDR3 runs to 14 residues. The CDR3 nucleotides read TGCGCCAGCAGCGGGGGACAGGGAGGTTACGGCTACACCTTC. Its translation is CASSGGQGGYGYTF.

V usage is TRBV4-2 and J usage is TRBJ2-1; 9 bases map to TRBD2. The CDR3 has 15 residues. With 2 bases clipped from V and 5 bases from J, the junction kept 4 bases outside the gene matches. Germline V gene sequence: CDR1 LGHNA, CDR2 YNFKEQ. Here the CDR3 reads CASSQPSGADNEQFF. The CDR3 nucleotides are TGTGCCAGCAGCCAACCTAGCGGGGCCGACAATGAGCAGTTCTTC.

The rearrangement joins TRBV7-2 to TRBJ2-4; D is ambiguous. Germline V gives CDR1 SGHTA, CDR2 FQGNSA. Trimming removed 0 bases from V and 7 bases from J, with 16 bases in between. There are 16 residues in the CDR3. CDR3 sequence (DNA): TGTGCCAGCAGCTTAGCTGTGCTGGCCGGGTCGAACATTCAGTACTTC. It translates to CASSLAVLAGSNIQYF.

The chain's CDR3 is CASSLGPGGSGNTIYF. The DNA for the CDR3 is TGTGCCAGCAGCTTGGGCCCCGGGGGAAGTGGAAACACCATATATTTT. J is TRBJ1-3 and V is TRBV5-4, with D maybe TRBD1 (5 bases). This CDR3 region has 16 residues. CDR1 SGHNT and CDR2 YYREEE come from the germline V gene (reference sequence). With 0 bases removed from V and 3 bases from J, the gap between germline ends came to 13 bases.

The V call is TRBV9, the J call TRBJ2-7; no clear D gene. CDR1 and CDR2 from the germline V gene are SGDLS and YYNGEE. The CDR3 has 15 residues. Trimming cost V 0 bases and J 3 bases, with 13 bases left between them. Written as DNA, the CDR3 is TGTGCCAGCAGCGTAGGGCCTGATTCTAGCTACGAGCAGTACTTC. Its translation is CASSVGPDSSYEQYF.

This chain uses TRBV5-5 with TRBJ1-1; D is ambiguous. The CDR3 sequence is 13 residues long. V gave up 4 bases and J gave up 0 bases, with 7 bases separating them. Germline V gene data show CDR1 as SGHKS and CDR2 as YYEKEE (reference sequence). The CDR3: CASSPQVNTEAFF. In DNA, the CDR3 is TGTGCCAGCAGCCCCCAGGTGAACACTGAAGCTTTCTTT.

This chain joins TRBV9 and TRBJ1-1, with 8 bases lining up with TRBD1. V was clipped by 2 bases and J by 8 bases; unmatched bases: 14. Per the germline V gene, CDR1 is SGDLS and CDR2 is YYNGEE. The CDR3 is made up of 16 amino acids. As DNA, the CDR3 is TGTGCCAGCAGCGTTCGGGAACAGGGGGTTCTTAAGGAAGCTTTCTTT. Residues: CASSVREQGVLKEAFF.

The CDR3 here is CASSQTDNTEAFF. For the CDR3, the DNA is TGTGCCAGCAGCCAGACAGATAACACTGAAGCTTTCTTT. The rearrangement uses TRBV27 and TRBJ1-1; tentative D call: TRBD1 (5 bases). Deletions cut 6 bases from V and 2 bases from J, with 10 bases between. The CDR3 sequence is 13 residues long. CDR1 MNHEY and CDR2 SMNVEV come from the germline V gene (reference sequence).

This chain connects TRBV29-1 to TRBJ2-7, with 8 bases that match TRBD2. V shed 3 bases and J 7 bases; nucleotides not matched to a gene: 2. This CDR3 is built from 11 residues. The germline gives CDR1 SQVTM, CDR2 ANQGSEA. CDR3 loop: CSVDRGGEQYF. CDR3 sequence (DNA): TGCAGCGTTGATCGGGGGGGTGAGCAGTACTTC.

This chain links TRBV7-2 with TRBJ1-2; 9 bases align to TRBD1. The ends lost 4 bases at V and 7 bases at J; junction bases unmatched: 13. Per germline, CDR1 SGHTA and CDR2 FQGNSA. The CDR3 extends over 16 amino acids. CDR3 nucleotides: TGTGCCAGCAGCTCATACCCGGGACAGGGAATCGGTGGCTACACCTTC. Residues: CASSSYPGQGIGGYTF.

This chain joins TRBV7-8 and TRBJ1-4, with TRBD1 matching 7 bases. Germline lookup yields CDR1 SGHVS and CDR2 FQNEAQ. This CDR3 is 17 amino acids long. Trimming cost V 7 bases and J 7 bases; bases outside gene matches: 18. Here the CDR3 reads CASIKHDRVYRSEKLFF. In DNA form, the CDR3 reads TGTGCCAGCATCAAACACGACAGGGTCTATCGGAGTGAAAAACTGTTTTTT. Full variable domain (outside the CDR3, taken from reference TRBV7-8 and TRBJ1-4): GAGVSQSPRYKVAKRGQDVALRCDPISGHVSLFWYQQALGQGPEFLTYFQNEAQLDKSGLPSDRFFAERPEGSVSTLKIQRTQQEDSAVYLCASIKHDRVYRSEKLFFGSGTQLSVL.

V gene TRBV7-2 combines with J gene TRBJ2-7; 10 positions agree with TRBD1. CDR3 length: 15 residues. From germline, CDR1 is SGHTA and CDR2 FQGNSA. Trimming cost V 1 base and J 6 bases; bases outside gene matches: 6. For the CDR3, the DNA is TGTGCCAGCAGCTTAGAGTGGGACAGGGGCCTCGAGCAGTACTTC. Translating gives CASSLEWDRGLEQYF.

This clone was seen just once. This rearrangement joins TRBV9 to TRBJ1-1; no clear D gene. CDR1 and CDR2 (germline): SGDLS, YYNGEE. The CDR3 covers 14 residues. The germline V and J ends were trimmed by 4 bases and 0 bases, with 10 bases remaining between them. The CDR3 nucleotides read TGTGCCAGCAGCTCCGCGGGGATGAACACTGAAGCTTTCTTT. As protein: CASSSAGMNTEAFF.

A few counts support this clone. The chain couples TRBV10-3 to TRBJ1-5; 7 bases are a match to TRBD1. Germline lookup yields CDR1 ENHRY and CDR2 SYGVKD. The CDR3 is 16 amino acids. Trimming took 0 bases from V and 0 from J; bases not matched to a gene: 2. CDR3 nucleotides: TGTGCCATCAGTGAGTCGAGGACAGGTAGCAATCAGCCCCAGCATTTT. This gives the protein CAISESRTGSNQPQHF.

In its sample, this clone was seen once. The rearrangement links TRBV12-2 to TRBJ2-1; the D call in the table, TRBD2, was not verified against the DNA. TRBV12-2 represents a pseudogene. CDR3 size: 15 residues. This CDR3 is CASRHSGLSYNEQFF. CDR3 bases: TGTGCAAGTCGCCACAGCGGGCTCTCCTACAATGAGCAGTTCTTC.

The genes are TRBV19 and TRBJ1-2, with 7 bases that match TRBD1. Per the germline V gene, CDR1 is LNHDA and CDR2 is SQIVND (reference sequence). The CDR3 contains 14 residues. With V trimmed by 5 bases and J by 5 bases, 8 bases remained unmatched. The CDR3 loop is CASSFDRDRYGYTF. CDR3 bases: TGTGCCAGTAGTTTCGACCGGGACAGATATGGCTACACCTTC.

This clone was seen just once. The gene calls are TRBV6-5 and TRBJ1-5, with D possibly TRBD1 on 6 matching bases. CDR3 length: 15 residues. Looked up from germline, CDR1 is MNHEY and CDR2 is SVGAGI. The germline V and J ends were trimmed by 3 bases and 2 bases, with 11 bases remaining between them. The CDR3 DNA reads as TGTGCCAGCAGTTATGGGGGCAGGGGCAATCAGCCCCAGCATTTT. It is translated as CASSYGGRGNQPQHF.

The rearrangement joins TRBV27 to TRBJ2-7; the match to TRBD1 covers 7 bases. Germline V gives CDR1 MNHEY, CDR2 SMNVEV (reference sequence). With 8 bases clipped from V and 2 bases from J, the junction kept 3 bases outside the gene matches. This CDR3 region has 12 residues. The CDR3 region is CASRDRTYEQYF. For the CDR3, the DNA is TGTGCCAGCCGGGACAGAACCTACGAGCAGTACTTC.

The chain has TRBV2 and TRBJ1-5; a possible D gene is TRBD1 (6 bases). V lost 5 bases and J 3 bases, leaving 17 bases between the germline ends. The CDR3 has 16 amino acids. Germline V gene data show CDR1 as SNHLY and CDR2 as FYNNEI. In DNA form, the CDR3 reads TGTGCCAGCAGTTCCACACGTCAGGGGTTCAATCAGCCCCAGCATTTT. It specifies CASSSTRQGFNQPQHF.